The present T cell receptor beta chain was sequenced within a study of a mutant IDH1 vaccine in newly diagnosed glioma. Across the study: Vaccines were begun 4-6 weeks after radiotherapy alone, or with temozolomide cycles. Pretreatment consisted of radiotherapy, temozolomide, or both, with most receiving both.

Generated by immunoSEQ multiplex PCR, the TCRdb table keeps only in-frame clones and is missing some. The data contain roughly 60,000 clones, about 85% of them singletons. Overall study results and limits: Changes in the top peripheral T cell clonotypes seemingly had no bearing on pseudoprogression.

This clone was recorded only once. Its antigen is still unknown. This sample's time point: week 23, last vaccination. Doses of 300 ug of mutant IDH1 20-mer peptide were given with topical imiquimod. The sequenced sample was PBMCs, obtained from a glioma patient whose treatment included an IDH1 peptide vaccine. The receptor comes from a man aged 25 to 40 with glioma.

The CDR3: CASIWGGRGTEAFF. The CDR3 DNA sequence: TGTGCCAGCATATGGGGGGGCCGAGGCACTGAAGCTTTCTTT. V is TRBV7-9 and J is TRBJ1-1; maybe TRBD1 (6 bases). V was cut by 7 bases and J by 4 bases, with 16 bases left in between. This CDR3 has 14 amino acids. The germline V gene has CDR1 SEHNR and CDR2 FQNEAQ (reference sequence).